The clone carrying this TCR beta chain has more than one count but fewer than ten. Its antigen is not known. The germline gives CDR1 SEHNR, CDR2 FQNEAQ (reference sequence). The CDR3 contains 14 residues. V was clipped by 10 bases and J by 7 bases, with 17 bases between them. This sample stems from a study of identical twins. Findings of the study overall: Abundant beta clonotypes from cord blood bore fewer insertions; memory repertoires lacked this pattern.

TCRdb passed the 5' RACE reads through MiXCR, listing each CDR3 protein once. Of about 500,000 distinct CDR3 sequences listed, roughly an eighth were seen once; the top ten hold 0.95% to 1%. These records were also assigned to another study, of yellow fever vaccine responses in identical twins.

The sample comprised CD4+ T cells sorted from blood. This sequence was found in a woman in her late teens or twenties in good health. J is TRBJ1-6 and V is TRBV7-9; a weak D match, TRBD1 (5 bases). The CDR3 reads CATNGGVINSPLHF. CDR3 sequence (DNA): TGTGCCACCAATGGAGGGGTCATCAATTCACCCCTCCACTTT.